The rows below give T cell receptor beta chains drawn from one sample of a study of blood T cell repertoires in COVID-19. Assay: immunoSEQ multiplex PCR; the TCRdb copy retains only in-frame clones and omits some. This table holds 250,000 to 300,000 clones, approximately 86% found once. Material for sequencing was peripheral blood. The receptor source for this set is a woman aged 50 to 65 who had recovered from COVID-19. Both conserved end residues are part of each CDR3. The D gene is left open where the match is weak. The size of a clone is reported for some rows only, either as once, few or many, or as a class for expanded clones.

-	-	TRBV9	TRBJ2-3	TGTGCCAGCAGCGTTCTTGCGGAGGGGCCGGATACGCAGTATTTT	CASSVLAEGPDTQYF
few	TRBD2	TRBV7-3	TRBJ2-5	TGTGCCAGCAGCTCAGGGACTATGGAGACCCAGTACTTC	CASSSGTMETQYF
-	-	TRBV6-2/TRBV6-3	TRBJ1-2	TGTGCCAGCAGTAGTAGGACACCCCGCGCAGATGGCTACACCTTC	CASSSRTPRADGYTF
-	TRBD2	TRBV29-1	TRBJ2-3	TGCAGCGTTAGGGCGGGAGGGGGAGATACGCAGTATTTT	CSVRAGGGDTQYF
-	TRBD2	TRBV7-3	TRBJ2-2	TGTGCCAGCAGCTCTGGACTAGCGGGGGGCACCGGGGAGCTGTTTTTT	CASSSGLAGGTGELFF
-	-	TRBV11-2	TRBJ1-3	TGTGCCAGCAGCTTGTGGAGCTCTGGAAACACCATATATTTT	CASSLWSSGNTIYF
-	TRBD1	TRBV4-2	TRBJ2-2	TGTGCCAGCAGCCGGCCAGGGACAGGGGGTCGCACCGGGGAGCTGTTTTTT	CASSRPGTGGRTGELFF
-	TRBD1	TRBV4-3	TRBJ1-2	TGCGCCAGCAGCCAAGACTCCGGGACAGGGTATGGCTACACCTTC	CASSQDSGTGYGYTF
-	-	TRBV3-1/TRBV3-2	TRBJ2-1	TGTGCCAGCAGCCGCGACAGTGTTGACCTCAATGAGCAGTTCTTC	CASSRDSVDLNEQFF
once	-	TRBV6-2/TRBV6-3	TRBJ1-1	TGTGCCAGCAGTTACTCCCTGTTAGTTTACGCTGAAGCTTTCTTT	CASSYSLLVYAEAFF
-	TRBD2	TRBV5-1	TRBJ2-1	TGCGCCAGCAGCCAGACTAGCGGGAGGGCGTGGAATGAGCAGTTCTTC	CASSQTSGRAWNEQFF
-	-	TRBV30	TRBJ1-6	TGTGCCTGGAGAGAGGGCACAAATTCACCCCTCCACTTT	CAWREGTNSPLHF
-	TRBD1	TRBV5-4	TRBJ1-2	TGTGCCAGCACCGATCCGCTACAGGGGGCGCGTATCTACACCTTC	CASTDPLQGARIYTF
once	TRBD2	TRBV6-5	TRBJ2-7	TGTGCCAGCAGTTACCCCTCGGGAGGTACCTACGAGCAGTACTTC	CASSYPSGGTYEQYF
-	-	TRBV25-1	TRBJ1-2	TGTGCCAGCAGTACACCCGGGCCTCCCAGCGGGGGCTACACCTTC	CASSTPGPPSGGYTF
-	TRBD1	TRBV12-5	TRBJ2-2	TGTGCTAGTGGTTTGGTACGTTTGGGACAGGGGGCTAACACCGGGGAGCTGTTTTTT	CASGLVRLGQGANTGELFF
-	-	TRBV2	TRBJ1-5	TGTGCCAGCGGTACAGGCTATAGCAATCAGCCCCAGCATTTT	CASGTGYSNQPQHF
-	TRBD1	TRBV5-4	TRBJ2-7	TGTGCCAGCAGCCAGACAGGGGGCTCTTCCTACGAGCAGTACTTC	CASSQTGGSSYEQYF
-	-	TRBV5-1	TRBJ1-4	TGCGCCAGCAGCCCCACAGGTCTCACTAATGAAAAACTGTTTTTT	CASSPTGLTNEKLFF
-	-	TRBV5-1	TRBJ2-3	TGCGCCAGCAGCTCAGCGGGCTTCGGCCTTAGCACAGATACGCAGTATTTT	CASSSAGFGLSTDTQYF
-	TRBD2	TRBV7-9	TRBJ2-7	TGTGCCACTAGCGGGCGGGACTTCACAGGGGAGCAGTACTTC	CATSGRDFTGEQYF
-	TRBD1	TRBV5-1	TRBJ1-1	TGCGCCAGCAGCTTCGTCTTACAGGGGAATGGTGAAGCTTTCTTT	CASSFVLQGNGEAFF
-	TRBD2	TRBV7-6	TRBJ2-1	TGTGCCAGCAGCTTAGGGCTAGCGGGAGGGTACAATGAGCAGTTCTTC	CASSLGLAGGYNEQFF
-	TRBD2	TRBV10-3	TRBJ2-5	TGTGCCACCGCCCGGGCGGTAGCGGGGGCAGCTATAGAAGAGACCCAGTACTTC	CATARAVAGAAIEETQYF
-	TRBD1	TRBV4-3	TRBJ2-7	TGCGCCAGCAGCCAAGCGGCCGACAGGGACTCCTACGAGCAGTACTTC	CASSQAADRDSYEQYF
-	-	TRBV7-2	TRBJ1-6	TGTGCCAGCAGCTTTTTCGGGGGGGATATCAATTCACCCCTCCACTTT	CASSFFGGDINSPLHF
few	-	TRBV28	TRBJ1-5	TGTGCCAGCAGTTGGACAGACCCTTATCAGCCCCAGCATTTT	CASSWTDPYQPQHF
-	TRBD1	TRBV24-1	TRBJ2-5	TGTGCCACCAGTGACCCGGGACAGATGCAAGAGACCCAGTACTTC	CATSDPGQMQETQYF
-	TRBD1	TRBV5-1	TRBJ1-2	TGCGCCAGCAGCAAGACAGGGGAAAATTACTATGGCTACACCTTC	CASSKTGENYYGYTF
-	-	TRBV12-3/TRBV12-4	TRBJ1-1	TGTGCCAGCAGCCTCACAGGGACCACTGAAGCTTTCTTT	CASSLTGTTEAFF
-	TRBD1	TRBV7-9	TRBJ1-2	TGTGCCAGCAGGGACACAGGGGCATTAGGTGGCTACACCTTC	CASRDTGALGGYTF
-	TRBD2	TRBV9	TRBJ2-1	TGTGCCAGCAGCGGCGGACTAGCGGGTAATTACAATGAGCAGTTCTTC	CASSGGLAGNYNEQFF
-	TRBD1	TRBV5-1	TRBJ1-1	TGCGCCAGCTGCCGGGACAGCCTCATGAACACTGAAGCTTTCTTT	CASCRDSLMNTEAFF
few	TRBD1	TRBV29-1	TRBJ2-7	TGCAGCGTTGAACTCTTACCAGGGGGTAAAGGCTACGAGCAGTACTTC	CSVELLPGGKGYEQYF
-	TRBD2	TRBV18	TRBJ2-5	TGTGCCAGCTCTAGACTAGCGGGATACCAAGAGACCCAGTACTTC	CASSRLAGYQETQYF
-	TRBD1	TRBV18	TRBJ1-6	TGTGCCAGTCGGGACAGGGACTATTCACCCCTCCACTTT	CASRDRDYSPLHF
-	-	TRBV28	TRBJ2-7	TGTGCCAGCATGACTGGTTACTACGAGCAGTACTTC	CASMTGYYEQYF
many	TRBD1	TRBV9	TRBJ1-2	TGTGCCAGCAGCGTAGATGGACAGGGCGGCTACACCTTC	CASSVDGQGGYTF
-	TRBD1	TRBV7-2	TRBJ1-2	TGTGCCAGCAGCAGCAACAGGGGCTGGGGCTACACCTTC	CASSSNRGWGYTF
-	TRBD1	TRBV7-2	TRBJ1-2	TGTGCCAGCAGCTTAGCGAGGACAGGCTATGGCTACACCTTC	CASSLARTGYGYTF
-	-	TRBV30	TRBJ1-1	TGTGCCTGGAGTTACTCCCCTATTAACACTGAAGCTTTCTTT	CAWSYSPINTEAFF
-	-	TRBV6-6	TRBJ2-7	TGTGCCAGCCAAGGGAGCCATCGGGAGCAGTACTTC	CASQGSHREQYF
-	-	TRBV18	TRBJ1-1	TGTGCCAGCTCACCTTTAGCTGGGGGGACGGTGAACACTGAAGCTTTCTTT	CASSPLAGGTVNTEAFF
few	TRBD1	TRBV7-3	TRBJ1-2	TGTGCCAGCAGCCCGGGACAGGGCTATGGCTACACCTTC	CASSPGQGYGYTF
-	TRBD1	TRBV5-1	TRBJ1-2	TGCGCCAGCAGCGGACCGGGACAGGGGGCGCCCGGCTACACCTTC	CASSGPGQGAPGYTF
-	TRBD1	TRBV5-1	TRBJ2-3	TGCGCCAGCAGGAGACGGACAGGGGCGGAAGATACGCAGTATTTT	CASRRRTGAEDTQYF
-	TRBD2	TRBV30	TRBJ2-7	TGTGCCTGGAGTGAATTTTATTTAGCGGGGGGCCAGAGCTCCTACGAGCAGTACTTC	CAWSEFYLAGGQSSYEQYF
once	TRBD1	TRBV5-5	TRBJ1-5	TGTGCCAGCAGTCTTGCAGGGGGCGGTCAGCCCCAGCATTTT	CASSLAGGGQPQHF